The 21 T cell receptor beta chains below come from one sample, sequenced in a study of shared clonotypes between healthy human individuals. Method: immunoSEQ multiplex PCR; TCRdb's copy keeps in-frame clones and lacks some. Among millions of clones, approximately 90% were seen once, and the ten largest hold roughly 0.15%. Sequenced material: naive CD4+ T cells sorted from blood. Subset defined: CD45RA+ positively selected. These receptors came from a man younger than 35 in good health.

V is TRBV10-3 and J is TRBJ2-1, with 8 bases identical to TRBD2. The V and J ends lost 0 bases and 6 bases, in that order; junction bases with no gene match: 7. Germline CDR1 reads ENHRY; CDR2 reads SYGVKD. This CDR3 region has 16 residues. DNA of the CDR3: TGTGCCATCAGTGAGTCGAACAGCGGGAGCGGCAATGAGCAGTTCTTC. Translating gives CAISESNSGSGNEQFF.

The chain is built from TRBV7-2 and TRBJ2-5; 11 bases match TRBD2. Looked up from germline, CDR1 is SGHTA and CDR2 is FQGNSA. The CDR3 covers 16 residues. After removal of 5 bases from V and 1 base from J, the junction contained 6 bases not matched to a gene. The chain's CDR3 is CASSPLSGRGQETQYF. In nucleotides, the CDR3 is TGTGCCAGCAGCCCCCTTAGCGGGAGGGGCCAAGAGACCCAGTACTTC.

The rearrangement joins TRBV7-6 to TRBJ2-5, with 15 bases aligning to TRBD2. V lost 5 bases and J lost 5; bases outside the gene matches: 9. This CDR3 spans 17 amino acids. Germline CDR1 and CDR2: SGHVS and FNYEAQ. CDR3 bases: TGTGCCAGCAGCCAATCCGGGACTAGCGGGGGGCGGGAGACCCAGTACTTC. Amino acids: CASSQSGTSGGRETQYF.

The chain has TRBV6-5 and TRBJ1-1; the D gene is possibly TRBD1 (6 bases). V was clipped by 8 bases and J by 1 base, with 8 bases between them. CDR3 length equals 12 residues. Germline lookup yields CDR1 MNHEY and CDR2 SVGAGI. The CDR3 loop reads CASYRANTEAFF. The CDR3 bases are TGTGCCAGCTACAGGGCGAACACTGAAGCTTTCTTT.

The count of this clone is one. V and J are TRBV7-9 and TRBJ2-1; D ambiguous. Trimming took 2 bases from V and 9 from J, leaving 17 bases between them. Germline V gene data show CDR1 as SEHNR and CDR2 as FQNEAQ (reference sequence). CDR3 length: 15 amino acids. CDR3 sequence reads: CASSLIPTPTTEQFF. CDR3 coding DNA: TGTGCCAGCAGCTTAATCCCAACTCCCACCACTGAGCAGTTCTTC.

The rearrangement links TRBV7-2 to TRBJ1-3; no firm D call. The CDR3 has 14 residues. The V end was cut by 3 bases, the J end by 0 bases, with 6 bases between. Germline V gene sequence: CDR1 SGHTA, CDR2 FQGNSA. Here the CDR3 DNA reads TGTGCCAGCAGCTTTGGACTCTCTGGAAACACCATATATTTT. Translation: CASSFGLSGNTIYF.

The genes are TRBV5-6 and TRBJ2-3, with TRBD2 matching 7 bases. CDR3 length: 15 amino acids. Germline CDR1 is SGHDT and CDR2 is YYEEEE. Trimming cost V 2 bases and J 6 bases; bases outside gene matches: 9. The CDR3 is CASSFTSKAGDTQYF. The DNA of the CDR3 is TGTGCCAGCAGCTTTACAAGCAAAGCGGGGGATACGCAGTATTTT.

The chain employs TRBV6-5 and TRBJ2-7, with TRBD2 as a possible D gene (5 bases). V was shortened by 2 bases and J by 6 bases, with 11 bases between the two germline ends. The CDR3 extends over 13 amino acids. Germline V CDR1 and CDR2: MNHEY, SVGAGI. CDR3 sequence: CASSYDGIGEQYF. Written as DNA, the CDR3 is TGTGCCAGCAGTTACGACGGGATCGGCGAGCAGTACTTC.

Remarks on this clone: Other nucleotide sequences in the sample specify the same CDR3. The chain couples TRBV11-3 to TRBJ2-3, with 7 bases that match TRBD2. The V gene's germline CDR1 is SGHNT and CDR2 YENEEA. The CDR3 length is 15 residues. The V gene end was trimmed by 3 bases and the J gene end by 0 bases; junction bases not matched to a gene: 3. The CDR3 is CASSLGGTSTDTQYF. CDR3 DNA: TGTGCCAGCAGCTTGGGGGGGACTAGCACAGATACGCAGTATTTT. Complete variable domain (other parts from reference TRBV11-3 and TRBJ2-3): EAGVVQSPRYKIIEKKQPVAFWCNPISGHNTLYWYLQNLGQGPELLIRYENEEAVDDSQLPKDRFSAERLKGVDSTLKIQPAELGDSAVYLCASSLGGTSTDTQYFGPGTRLTVL.

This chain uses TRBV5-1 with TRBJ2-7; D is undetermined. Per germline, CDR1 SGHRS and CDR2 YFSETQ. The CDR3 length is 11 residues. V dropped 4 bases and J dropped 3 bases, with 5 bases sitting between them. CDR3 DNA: TGCGCCAGCAGCACAGACTACGAGCAGTACTTC. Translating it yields CASSTDYEQYF. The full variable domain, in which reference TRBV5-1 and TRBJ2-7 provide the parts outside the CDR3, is KAGVTQTPRYLIKTRGQQVTLSCSPISGHRSVSWYQQTPGQGLQFLFEYFSETQRNKGNFPGRFSGRQFSNSRSEMNVSTLELGDSALYLCASSTDYEQYFGPGTRLTVT.

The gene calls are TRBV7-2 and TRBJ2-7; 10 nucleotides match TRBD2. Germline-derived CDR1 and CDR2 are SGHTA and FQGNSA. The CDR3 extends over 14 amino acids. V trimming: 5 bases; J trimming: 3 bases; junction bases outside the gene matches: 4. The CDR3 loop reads CASSPWTSGYEQYF. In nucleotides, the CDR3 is TGTGCCAGCAGCCCTTGGACTAGCGGCTACGAGCAGTACTTC. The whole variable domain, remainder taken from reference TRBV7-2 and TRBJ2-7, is GAGVSQSPSNKVTEKGKDVELRCDPISGHTALYWYRQSLGQGLEFLIYFQGNSAPDKSGLPSDRFSAERTGGSVSTLTIQRTQQEDSAVYLCASSPWTSGYEQYFGPGTRLTVT.

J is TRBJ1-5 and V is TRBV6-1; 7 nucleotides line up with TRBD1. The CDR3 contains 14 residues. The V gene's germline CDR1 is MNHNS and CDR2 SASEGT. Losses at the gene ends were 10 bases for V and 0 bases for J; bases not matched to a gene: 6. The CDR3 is CATTPGGSNQPQHF. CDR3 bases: TGTGCCACCACGCCAGGGGGTAGCAATCAGCCCCAGCATTTT.

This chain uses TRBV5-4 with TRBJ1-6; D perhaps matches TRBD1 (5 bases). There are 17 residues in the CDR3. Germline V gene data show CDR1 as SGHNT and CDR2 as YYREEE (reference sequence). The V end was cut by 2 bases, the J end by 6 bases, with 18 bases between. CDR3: CASSFLSKRDGNSPLHF. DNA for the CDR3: TGTGCCAGCAGCTTTTTGTCGAAGAGGGACGGTAATTCACCCCTCCACTTT.

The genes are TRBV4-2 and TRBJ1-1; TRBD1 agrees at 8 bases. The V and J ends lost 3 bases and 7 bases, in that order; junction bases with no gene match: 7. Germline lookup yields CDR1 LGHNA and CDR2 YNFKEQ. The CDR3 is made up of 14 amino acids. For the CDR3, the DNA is TGTGCCAGCAGCCAGGCTGACAGGGGTGGTGAAGCTTTCTTT. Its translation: CASSQADRGGEAFF.

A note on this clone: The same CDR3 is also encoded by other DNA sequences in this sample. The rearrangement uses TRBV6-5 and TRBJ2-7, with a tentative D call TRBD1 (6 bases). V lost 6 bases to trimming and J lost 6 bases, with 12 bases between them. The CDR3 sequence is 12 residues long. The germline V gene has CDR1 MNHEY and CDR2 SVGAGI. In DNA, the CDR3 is TGTGCCAGCAGGTCCCAGGGGAGCGAGCAGTACTTC. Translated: CASRSQGSEQYF.

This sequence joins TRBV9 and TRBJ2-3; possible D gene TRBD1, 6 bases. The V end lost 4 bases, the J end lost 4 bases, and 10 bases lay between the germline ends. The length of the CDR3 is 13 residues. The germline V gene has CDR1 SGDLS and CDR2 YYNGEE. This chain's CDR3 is CASSPGQSDTQYF. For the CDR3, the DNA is TGTGCCAGCAGCCCTGGACAGTCAGATACGCAGTATTTT.

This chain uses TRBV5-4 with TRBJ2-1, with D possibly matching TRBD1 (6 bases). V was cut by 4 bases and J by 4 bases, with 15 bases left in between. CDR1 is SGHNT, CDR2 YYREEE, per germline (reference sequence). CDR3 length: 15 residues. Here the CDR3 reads CASSARQAPYNEQFF. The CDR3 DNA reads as TGTGCCAGCAGCGCCCGACAGGCCCCTTACAATGAGCAGTTCTTC.

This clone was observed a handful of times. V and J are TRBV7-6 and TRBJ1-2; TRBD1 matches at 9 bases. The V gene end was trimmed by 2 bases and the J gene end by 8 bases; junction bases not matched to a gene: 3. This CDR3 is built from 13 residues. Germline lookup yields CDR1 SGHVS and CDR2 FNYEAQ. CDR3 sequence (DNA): TGTGCCAGCAGCTTAAGGACAGGGGACGGCTACACCTTC. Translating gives CASSLRTGDGYTF.

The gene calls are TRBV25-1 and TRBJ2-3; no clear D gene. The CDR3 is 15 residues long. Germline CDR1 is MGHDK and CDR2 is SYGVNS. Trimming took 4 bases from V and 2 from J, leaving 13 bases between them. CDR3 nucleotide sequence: TGTGCCAGCAGTGGATTTGGGCAGCTCACAGATACGCAGTATTTT. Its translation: CASSGFGQLTDTQYF. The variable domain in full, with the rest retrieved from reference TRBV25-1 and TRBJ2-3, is EADIYQTPRYLVIGTGKKITLECSQTMGHDKMYWYQQDPGMELHLIHYSYGVNSTEKGDLSSESTVSRIRTEHFPLTLESARPSHTSQYLCASSGFGQLTDTQYFGPGTRLTVL.

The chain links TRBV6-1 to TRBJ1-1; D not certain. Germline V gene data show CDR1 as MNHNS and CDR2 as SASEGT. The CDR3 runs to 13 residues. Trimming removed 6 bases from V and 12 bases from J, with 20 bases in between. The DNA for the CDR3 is TGTGCCAGCAGGCCCAATTCGGCGTTTGGGACTTTCTTT. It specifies CASRPNSAFGTFF.

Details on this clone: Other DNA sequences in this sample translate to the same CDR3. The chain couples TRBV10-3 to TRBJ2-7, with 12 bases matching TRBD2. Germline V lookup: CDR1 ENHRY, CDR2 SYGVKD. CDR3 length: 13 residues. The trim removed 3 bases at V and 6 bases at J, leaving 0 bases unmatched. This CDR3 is CAISELAGGEQYF. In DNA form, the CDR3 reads TGTGCCATCAGTGAACTAGCGGGAGGCGAGCAGTACTTC.